This T cell receptor beta chain was sequenced for a study of lymphopenia after photon versus proton radiotherapy. This CDR3 is 12 amino acids long. Trimming removed 3 bases from V and 5 bases from J, with 8 bases in between. Germline loops: CDR1 SGHNT, CDR2 YYREEE (reference sequence). About this clone itself: Its target is not known.

Study findings and constraints: Under photons, naive T cells and diversity fell while effector/memory populations rose. After the lymphocyte nadir, photon-treated repertoires showed oligoclonal expansion, especially of CD8+ Temra cells.

Some clones are missing from TCRdb's copy, which holds only in-frame ones; the method was immunoSEQ multiplex PCR. The data show tens of thousands of clones, with more than 85% seen just once and roughly 18% held by the top ten. This receptor was taken from a woman between 40 and 55 years old with cholangiocarcinoma. The input for sequencing was peripheral blood, taken from a patient treated with photon-based radiotherapy. The chain uses TRBV5-4 and TRBJ1-1; D unresolved. In nucleotides, the CDR3 is TGTGCCAGCAGCTCTGTCAGAACTGAAGCTTTCTTT. It specifies CASSSVRTEAFF.